This TCR beta chain was sequenced in a study of blood T cell repertoires in COVID-19. Produced via immunoSEQ multiplex PCR; TCRdb's table is partial and in-frame only. The repertoire includes fewer than 200,000 clones, approximately 84% of them detected once, and over 5% sits in the top ten. Seattle enrolled patients during active infection and tracked them longitudinally. Germline V gene lookup returns CDR1 SGHVS and CDR2 FNYEAQ. CDR3 length: 15 amino acids. The V and J ends lost 5 bases and 2 bases, in that order; junction bases with no gene match: 7. The chain recombines TRBV7-6 with TRBJ2-7; the match to TRBD1 covers 9 bases. The clonotype was recovered from a woman aged 50 to 65 with COVID-19, enrolled during active disease. Sequences were obtained from peripheral blood. The CDR3 DNA reads TGTGCCAGCAGCCAGGGACAGGGTGGTCCCTACGAGCAGTACTTC. Translated: CASSQGQGGPYEQYF. The full variable domain, rest sourced from reference TRBV7-6 and TRBJ2-7, is GAGVSQSPRYKVTKRGQDVALRCDPISGHVSLYWYRQALGQGPEFLTYFNYEAQQDKSGLPNDRFSAERPEGSISTLTIQRTEQRDSAMYRCASSQGQGGPYEQYFGPGTRLTVT.